A single sample gave rise to the 24 T cell receptor beta chains below, sequenced in a study of Ad26.COV2.S vaccination and SARS-CoV-2 variants. Treatment given: 15 to 20 received Ad26.COV2.S at low or high dose, single or two shots; roughly five received placebo; per-sample allocation not given. Sampling was performed 63 days after the first vaccine or placebo injection. TCRdb keeps only in-frame clones here, not all; method: immunoSEQ multiplex PCR. The sample lists under 400,000 clones; over 75% were seen once. The specimen was peripheral blood, collected in a trial of Ad26.COV2.S vaccine versus placebo. The receptor set was obtained from a person between 18 and 60 years old who received the Ad26.COV2.S COVID-19 vaccine or a placebo.

The V gene is TRBV25-1, the J gene TRBJ1-2; the D gene is possibly TRBD1 (5 bases). Germline loops: CDR1 MGHDK, CDR2 SYGVNS. The ends were cut back, 4 bases at V and 5 bases at J, with 23 bases in the middle. The CDR3 runs 17 residues. CDR3 in DNA: TGTGCCAGCAGTGGTTTCTCCCTGGGGCCGAAGAATTATGGCTACACCTTC. Translating it yields CASSGFSLGPKNYGYTF.

The V call is TRBV9, the J call TRBJ1-2; TRBD1 might be the D (5 bases). Germline CDR1 SGDLS, CDR2 YYNGEE. V was trimmed by 7 bases and J by 5 bases, leaving 12 bases between them. The CDR3 is 12 residues long. The CDR3 reads CASFGTDYGYTF. The CDR3 nucleotides are TGTGCCAGCTTTGGGACGGATTATGGCTACACCTTC.

This chain joins TRBV18 and TRBJ1-2; D is uncertain. V shed 1 base and J shed 1 base, with 13 bases lying between them. The CDR3 consists of 16 residues. CDR1 KGHSH and CDR2 LQKENI come from the germline V gene. CDR3 nucleotide sequence: TGTGCCAGCTCACCACGGTCTCAGGCCATTAACTATGGCTACACCTTC. Translation gives CASSPRSQAINYGYTF.

The table lists this clone with a few counts. CDR3 in DNA: TGTGCCAGCAGCGTAGACGGTATTGAGCAGTTCTTC. The encoded protein is CASSVDGIEQFF. The chain recombines TRBV9 with TRBJ2-1; no definite D call. This CDR3 is 12 amino acids long. Germline CDR1 reads SGDLS; CDR2 reads YYNGEE. V was trimmed by 0 bases and J by 9 bases, leaving 7 bases between them.

This chain's CDR3 is CASSLVQGRTEAFF. CDR3 coding DNA: TGTGCCAGCAGCTTAGTTCAGGGGAGGACTGAAGCTTTCTTT. The rearrangement uses TRBV11-2 and TRBJ1-1; perhaps TRBD1 as D (6 bases). V lost 1 base to trimming and J lost 5 bases, with 11 bases between them. The CDR3 is 14 residues long. Germline lookup yields CDR1 SGHAT and CDR2 FQNNGV.

The chain combines TRBV27 with TRBJ1-1; 8 positions agree with TRBD1. The CDR3 runs 15 residues. Per germline, CDR1 MNHEY and CDR2 SMNVEV (reference sequence). J gave up 6 bases and V 3 bases, and 9 bases lay outside the gene matches. This chain's CDR3 is CASSLTGTGKAEAFF. The CDR3 bases are TGTGCCAGCAGTTTGACCGGGACAGGCAAGGCTGAAGCTTTCTTT.

The chain links TRBV5-6 to TRBJ2-7; 10 nucleotides agree with TRBD2. CDR3 length: 13 amino acids. The ends lost 5 bases at V and 3 bases at J; junction bases unmatched: 2. CDR1 is SGHDT and CDR2 is YYEEEE in the germline V gene. The CDR3 nucleotides read TGTGCCAGCAGACGGACTAGCGGCTACGAGCAGTACTTC. Protein: CASRRTSGYEQYF.

This chain links TRBV9 with TRBJ1-6; the D gene is possibly TRBD1 (5 bases). Per the germline V gene, CDR1 is SGDLS and CDR2 is YYNGEE. The CDR3 is 17 residues long. Trimming removed 4 bases from V and 0 bases from J, with 14 bases in between. The CDR3, as DNA: TGTGCCAGCAGCCCGACTCGACAGAGCTCCTATAATTCACCCCTCCACTTT. Encoded protein: CASSPTRQSSYNSPLHF.

The table lists this clone with a count of one. The rearrangement joins TRBV4-1 to TRBJ2-3; TRBD2 agrees at 14 bases. Per germline, CDR1 MGHRA and CDR2 YSYEKL. The junction had 12 bases not matched to a gene; V was cut back by 0 bases and J by 7 bases. The CDR3 totals 19 residues. The CDR3, as DNA: TGCGCCAGCAGCCAAGACGAACCGACTAGCGGGGGGGCCGCATATACGCAGTATTTT. Its protein product is CASSQDEPTSGGAAYTQYF.

The rearrangement joins TRBV9 to TRBJ2-1, with D possibly being TRBD2 (6 bases). V lost 3 bases and J 3 bases, leaving 13 bases between the germline ends. The CDR3 totals 15 residues. CDR1 and CDR2 (germline): SGDLS, YYNGEE. The CDR3 is CASSDGGDLYNEQFF. CDR3 coding DNA: TGTGCCAGCAGCGATGGCGGGGACCTCTACAATGAGCAGTTCTTC. The entire variable domain, with the rest obtained from reference TRBV9 and TRBJ2-1, is as follows: DSGVTQTPKHLITATGQRVTLRCSPRSGDLSVYWYQQSLDQGLQFLIQYYNGEERAKGNILERFSAQQFPDLHSELNLSSLELGDSALYFCASSDGGDLYNEQFFGPGTRLTVL.

This CDR3 reads CASRGQGLTEAFF. Here the CDR3 DNA reads TGTGCCAGCAGAGGACAGGGGTTGACTGAAGCTTTCTTT. The chain combines TRBV2 with TRBJ1-1; 9 bases align to TRBD1. V shed 6 bases and J 5 bases; nucleotides not matched to a gene: 4. Germline-derived CDR1 and CDR2 are SNHLY and FYNNEI. The CDR3 totals 13 residues.

This chain links TRBV6-5 with TRBJ1-4; D is possibly TRBD1 (5 bases). CDR1 and CDR2 (germline): MNHEY, SVGAGI. The germline V and J ends were trimmed by 6 bases and 4 bases, with 12 bases remaining between them. The CDR3 has 14 residues. CDR3 amino acids: CASSLRDGNEKLFF. CDR3 coding DNA: TGTGCCAGCAGCCTCCGGGACGGTAATGAAAAACTGTTTTTT.

The DNA for the CDR3 is TGTGCCAGCAGTGAAGGGTTCGGGACAGGGGAAGCCTATGGCTACACCTTC. Protein: CASSEGFGTGEAYGYTF. The gene calls are TRBV2 and TRBJ1-2, with 10 bases matching TRBD1. The CDR3 loop spans 17 amino acids. V was clipped by 1 base and J by 4 bases; unmatched bases: 9. Per the germline V gene, CDR1 is SNHLY and CDR2 is FYNNEI.

This chain connects TRBV4-2 to TRBJ2-7; D may be TRBD2 (5 bases). Trimming pared 1 base from V and 6 bases from J, leaving 7 bases between. The length of the CDR3 is 12 residues. Germline V gene lookup returns CDR1 LGHNA and CDR2 YNFKEQ. The CDR3 region is CASSQVGVEQYF. In nucleotides, the CDR3 is TGTGCCAGCAGCCAAGTCGGGGTCGAGCAGTACTTC.

This rearrangement joins TRBV19 to TRBJ2-2; D is possibly TRBD2 (6 bases). Trimming stripped 4 bases from V and 8 bases from J, with 11 bases between. Germline CDR1 LNHDA, CDR2 SQIVND (reference sequence). The CDR3 is made up of 13 amino acids. The CDR3 loop reads CASSNQGGGELFF. The CDR3 nucleotides are TGTGCCAGTAGTAACCAGGGAGGTGGGGAGCTGTTTTTT.

The V gene is TRBV3-1 (or the pseudogene TRBV3-2), the J gene TRBJ1-5, with 7 bases identical to TRBD1. Germline values: CDR1 LGHDT, CDR2 YNNKEL (reference sequence). CDR3 length equals 15 residues. With V trimmed by 4 bases and J by 4 bases, 7 bases remained unmatched. The CDR3 DNA reads TGTGCCAGCAGCCCCTCCGGGACAGCTAATCAGCCCCAGCATTTT. This sequence encodes CASSPSGTANQPQHF.

CDR3 amino acids: CASSSGPNHYEQYF. In DNA, the CDR3 is TGTGCCAGCAGCTCAGGGCCAAATCACTACGAGCAGTACTTC. This chain uses TRBV7-9 with TRBJ2-7; perhaps TRBD1 as D (5 bases). Trimming cost V 4 bases and J 3 bases, with 13 bases left between them. Germline V gives CDR1 SEHNR, CDR2 FQNEAQ (reference sequence). The CDR3 contains 14 residues.

V is TRBV13 and J is TRBJ2-3; D is unclear. The CDR3 is 14 amino acids. The V end was cut by 0 bases, the J end by 6 bases, with 10 bases between. Germline V gene data show CDR1 as PRHDT and CDR2 as FYEKMQ (reference sequence). The CDR3 DNA sequence: TGTGCCAGCAGCTTAGGCGGCCTTGGGGATACGCAGTATTTT. This encodes CASSLGGLGDTQYF.

The rearrangement links TRBV6-5 to TRBJ2-7; D remains ambiguous. This CDR3 has 14 amino acids. V was trimmed by 2 bases and J by 2 bases, leaving 10 bases between them. Germline V gene lookup returns CDR1 MNHEY and CDR2 SVGAGI. The CDR3 sequence is CASSYEDRTYEQYF. DNA for the CDR3: TGTGCCAGCAGTTACGAGGACCGGACCTACGAGCAGTACTTC.

The rearrangement uses TRBV27 and TRBJ1-6; 7 bases align to TRBD1. CDR3 length: 14 amino acids. Per the germline V gene, CDR1 is MNHEY and CDR2 is SMNVEV (reference sequence). J was trimmed by 6 bases and V by 4 bases; bases with no gene match: 3. The CDR3 spells CASSSGTANSPLHF. The CDR3 DNA reads as TGTGCCAGCAGTTCCGGGACAGCTAATTCACCCCTCCACTTT.

This chain links TRBV13 with TRBJ2-1; D uncertain. The CDR3 length is 14 residues. V was pared by 5 bases and J by 0 bases, with 8 bases between. The germline V gene encodes CDR1 PRHDT and CDR2 FYEKMQ (reference sequence). In nucleotides, the CDR3 is TGTGCCAGCAGCCCCAGGAGCTCCTACAATGAGCAGTTCTTC. It yields the protein CASSPRSSYNEQFF.

The chain couples TRBV28 to TRBJ1-6; maybe TRBD1 (5 bases). The germline V and J ends were trimmed by 7 bases and 6 bases, with 13 bases remaining between them. Per the germline V gene, CDR1 is MDHEN and CDR2 is SYDVKM. This CDR3 is built from 14 residues. CDR3 loop: CASMRQGGNSPLHF. DNA of the CDR3: TGTGCCAGCATGAGGCAGGGAGGTAATTCACCCCTCCACTTT.

This clone was seen more than once but under ten times. The CDR3, as DNA: TGTGCCAGCAACGGACAGCTTAATGAAAAACTGTTTTTT. Translation: CASNGQLNEKLFF. V and J are TRBV19 and TRBJ1-4, with a weak D call TRBD1 (6 bases). The CDR3 has 13 amino acids. The ends were cut back, 9 bases at V and 4 bases at J, with 12 bases in the middle. The germline CDR1 and CDR2 sequences are LNHDA and SQIVND (reference sequence). The variable domain in full, completed from reference TRBV19 and TRBJ1-4, reads DGGITQSPKYLFRKEGQNVTLSCEQNLNHDAMYWYRQDPGQGLRLIYYSQIVNDFQKGDIAEGYSVSREKKESFPLTVTSAQKNPTAFYLCASNGQLNEKLFFGSGTQLSVL.

V usage is TRBV7-9 and J usage is TRBJ2-7, with 7 bases matching TRBD2. The CDR3 is 15 amino acids. Losses at the gene ends were 1 base for V and 2 bases for J; bases not matched to a gene: 5. Per germline, CDR1 SEHNR and CDR2 FQNEAQ (reference sequence). In nucleotides, the CDR3 is TGTGCCAGCAGCTTAGAGGCTAGCGGCACCTACGAGCAGTACTTC. Translated: CASSLEASGTYEQYF. Based on the CDR3 plus reference TRBV7-9 and TRBJ2-7, the full variable domain is DTGVSQNPRHKITKRGQNVTFRCDPISEHNRLYWYRQTLGQGPEFLTYFQNEAQLEKSRLLSDRFSAERPKGSFSTLEIQRTEQGDSAMYLCASSLEASGTYEQYFGPGTRLTVT.